This T cell receptor (beta chain) was sequenced for a study of Ad26.COV2.S vaccination and SARS-CoV-2 variants. Study-level information: Administration of Ad26.COV2.S was intramuscular, either once or twice 56 days apart.

Produced via immunoSEQ multiplex PCR; TCRdb's table is partial and in-frame only. The data show roughly 350,000 clones, over 75% seen once. Study-level points and caveats: The TCR breadth and depth analyses may have understated or missed part of the total T cell responses.

The length of the CDR3 is 16 residues. Germline CDR1 is LGHDT and CDR2 is YNNKEL (reference sequence). With 4 bases removed from V and 7 bases from J, the gap between germline ends came to 22 bases. Regarding this clone: What it binds is not known.

The treatment is: some 20 received Ad26.COV2.S at low or high dose, single or two shots; 5 received placebo; per-sample allocation not given. Repertoires come from day 63 after the first vaccine or placebo injection. This Boston cohort included adults aged 18-55 years. This material consisted of peripheral blood, taken in a trial of Ad26.COV2.S vaccine versus placebo. This sequence was found in a person aged 18 to 65 who received the Ad26.COV2.S COVID-19 vaccine or a placebo. This rearrangement joins TRBV3-1 (or the pseudogene TRBV3-2) to TRBJ1-2; D is perhaps TRBD1 (6 bases). CDR3 DNA sequence: TGTGCCAGCAGCCCCTCCATGGGGGGGGCGAGGGGTGGCTACACCTTC. It is translated as CASSPSMGGARGGYTF.